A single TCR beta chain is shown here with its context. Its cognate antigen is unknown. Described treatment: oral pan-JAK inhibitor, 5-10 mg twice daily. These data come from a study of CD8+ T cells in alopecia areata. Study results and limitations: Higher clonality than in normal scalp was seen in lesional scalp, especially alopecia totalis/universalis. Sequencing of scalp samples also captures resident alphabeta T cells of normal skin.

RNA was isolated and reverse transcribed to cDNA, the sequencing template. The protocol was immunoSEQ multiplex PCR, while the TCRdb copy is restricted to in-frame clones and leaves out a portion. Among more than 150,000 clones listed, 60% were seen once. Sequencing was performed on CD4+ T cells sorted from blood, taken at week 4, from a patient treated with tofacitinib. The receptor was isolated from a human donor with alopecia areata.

The CDR3 region has the DNA TGTGCCGTGGAAGTGACAGGAGCAGATACGCAGTATTTT. It encodes CAVEVTGADTQYF. The chain recombines TRBV6-1 with TRBJ2-3, with TRBD1 as a possible D gene (6 bases). The length of the CDR3 is 13 residues. V was shortened by 11 bases and J by 4 bases, with 16 bases between the two germline ends. CDR1 is MNHNS and CDR2 is SASEGT in the germline V gene.